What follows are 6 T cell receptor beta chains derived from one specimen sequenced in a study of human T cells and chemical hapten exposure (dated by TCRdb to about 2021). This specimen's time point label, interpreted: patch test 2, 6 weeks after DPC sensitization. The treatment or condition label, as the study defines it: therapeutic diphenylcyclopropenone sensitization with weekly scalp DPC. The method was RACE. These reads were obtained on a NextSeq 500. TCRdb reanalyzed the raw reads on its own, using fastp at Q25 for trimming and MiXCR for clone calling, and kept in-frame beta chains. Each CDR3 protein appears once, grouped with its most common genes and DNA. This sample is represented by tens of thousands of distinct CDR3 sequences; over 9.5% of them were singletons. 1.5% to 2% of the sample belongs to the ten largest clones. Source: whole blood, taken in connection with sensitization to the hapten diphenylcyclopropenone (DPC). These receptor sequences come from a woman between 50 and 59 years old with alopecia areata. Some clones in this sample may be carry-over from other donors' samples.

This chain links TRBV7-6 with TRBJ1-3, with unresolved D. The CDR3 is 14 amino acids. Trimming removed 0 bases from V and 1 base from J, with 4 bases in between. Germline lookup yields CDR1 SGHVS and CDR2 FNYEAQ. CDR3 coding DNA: TGTGCCAGCAGCTTAGCAGTATCTGGAAACACCATATATTTT. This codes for CASSLAVSGNTIYF.

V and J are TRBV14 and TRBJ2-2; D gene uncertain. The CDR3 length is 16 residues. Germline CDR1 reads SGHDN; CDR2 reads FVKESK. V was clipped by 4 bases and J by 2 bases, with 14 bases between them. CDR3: CASSLRANLNTGELFF. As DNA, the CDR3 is TGTGCCAGCAGCCTTAGGGCTAACCTAAACACCGGGGAGCTGTTTTTT.

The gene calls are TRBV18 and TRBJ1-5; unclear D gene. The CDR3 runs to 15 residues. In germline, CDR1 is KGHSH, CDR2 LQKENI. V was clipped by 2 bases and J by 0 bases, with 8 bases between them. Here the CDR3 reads CASSPVHDSNQPQHF. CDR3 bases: TGTGCCAGCTCACCAGTACATGATAGCAATCAGCCCCAGCATTTT. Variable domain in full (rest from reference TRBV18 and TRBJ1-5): NAGVMQNPRHLVRRRGQEARLRCSPMKGHSHVYWYRQLPEEGLKFMVYLQKENIIDESGMPKERFSAEFPKEGPSILRIQQVVRGDSAAYFCASSPVHDSNQPQHFGDGTRLSIL.

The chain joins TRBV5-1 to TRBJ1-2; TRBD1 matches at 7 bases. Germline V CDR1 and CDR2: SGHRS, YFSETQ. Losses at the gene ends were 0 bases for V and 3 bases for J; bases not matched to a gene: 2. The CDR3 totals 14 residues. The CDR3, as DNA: TGCGCCAGCAGCTTGGGGGACAGACACTATGGCTACACCTTC. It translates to CASSLGDRHYGYTF.

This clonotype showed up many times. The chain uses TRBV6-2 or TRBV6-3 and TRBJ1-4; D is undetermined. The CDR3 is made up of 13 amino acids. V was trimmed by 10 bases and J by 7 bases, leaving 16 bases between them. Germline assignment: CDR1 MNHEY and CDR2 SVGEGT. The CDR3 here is CATHSTDAEKLFF. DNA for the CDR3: TGTGCCACCCATTCTACGGATGCTGAAAAACTGTTTTTT.

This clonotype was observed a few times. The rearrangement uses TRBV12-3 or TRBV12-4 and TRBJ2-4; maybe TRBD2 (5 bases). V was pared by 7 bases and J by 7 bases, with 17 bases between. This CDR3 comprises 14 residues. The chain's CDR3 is CASIPGRSRNIQYF. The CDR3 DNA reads TGTGCCAGCATCCCGGGGAGAAGTAGGAACATTCAGTACTTC.